Listed here is a single T cell receptor (beta chain). Its antigen is unknown. These data are taken from a study of T cell responses to AZD1222 COVID-19 vaccine. Clones were read by immunoSEQ multiplex PCR, and TCRdb kept only the in-frame ones, dropping some. The sample has about 150,000 clones; 90% to 95% are singletons. Findings and limits, study-wide: The breadth and depth of Spike-specific TCRs increased once two AZD1222 doses had been given. The donor group comprised mostly white British people and more females; the analysis possibly underestimated clonal diversity.

The source was peripheral blood, collected 28 days after the second AZD1222 dose. The receptor was derived from an adult who received the AZD1222 COVID-19 vaccine.

CDR3 nucleotide sequence: TGTGCCAGCACCATGGAGATTAATTCACCCCTCCACTTT. As protein: CASTMEINSPLHF. The chain carries TRBV12-3 or TRBV12-4 and TRBJ1-6; D is unclear. The CDR3 extends over 13 amino acids. V shed 7 bases and J shed 6 bases, with 10 bases lying between them.